The TCR beta chain described here comes from a study of control samples from healthy donors and cancer patients. Some clones are missing from TCRdb's copy, which holds only in-frame ones; the method was immunoSEQ multiplex PCR. The table has 130,000 or so clones, roughly 84% seen once; the top ten hold more than 2.5%. Germline CDR1 SGHAT, CDR2 FQNNGV. V trimming: 6 bases; J trimming: 7 bases; junction bases outside the gene matches: 9. The CDR3 consists of 14 residues. What was sequenced was blood. The V and J genes are TRBV11-2 and TRBJ1-1; the match to TRBD1 covers 9 bases. The clonotype comes from a man between 45 and 60 years old in good health. The CDR3 DNA follows: TGTGCCAGCAGTTGGATTAGGGACAGGGATGAAGCTTTCTTT. This sequence encodes CASSWIRDRDEAFF. Filled out from reference TRBV11-2 and TRBJ1-1, the complete variable domain reads EAGVAQSPRYKIIEKRQSVAFWCNPISGHATLYWYQQILGQGPKLLIQFQNNGVVDDSQLPKDRFSAERLKGVDSTLKIQPAKLEDSAVYLCASSWIRDRDEAFFGQGTRLTVV.